The 27 T cell receptor beta chains reported below all come from one sample, sequenced in a study of CD8 T cells in Susac syndrome. An input of about 0.5 to 1 ug of RNA was subjected to reverse transcription using random hexamers. TCRdb ran MiXCR on the immunoSEQ multiplex PCR reads and lists one entry per CDR3 protein. The sample has a few hundred thousand distinct CDR3 sequences; around 93% are singletons. Sequenced sample: CD4+ T cells from PBMCs. The receptors were gathered from a human donor with multiple sclerosis.

The chain employs TRBV10-3 and TRBJ2-1, with a weak D call TRBD1 (6 bases). V was shortened by 10 bases and J by 0 bases, with 13 bases between the two germline ends. The CDR3 runs to 14 residues. Germline V gene sequence: CDR1 ENHRY, CDR2 SYGVKD. The CDR3 sequence: CATRQGFSYNEQFF. In DNA form, the CDR3 reads TGTGCCACGAGGCAGGGGTTCTCCTACAATGAGCAGTTCTTC.

The chain links TRBV20-1 to TRBJ1-1, with D possibly being TRBD1 (6 bases). V shed 3 bases and J shed 0 bases, with 8 bases lying between them. The CDR3 covers 13 residues. Germline V gene sequence: CDR1 DFQATT, CDR2 SNEGSKA (reference sequence). Written as DNA, the CDR3 is TGCAGTGCTAGGGGGGCGATGAACACTGAAGCTTTCTTT. Amino acids: CSARGAMNTEAFF.

The chain employs TRBV20-1 and TRBJ2-7, with 7 bases lining up with TRBD1. The V gene's germline CDR1 is DFQATT and CDR2 SNEGSKA (reference sequence). V shed 4 bases, J shed 4 bases, and the junction held 4 bases outside the gene matches. The CDR3 totals 12 residues. Here the CDR3 DNA reads TGCAGTGCTAAGGGGGCTCAGTACGAGCAGTACTTC. Its protein is CSAKGAQYEQYF.

This chain joins TRBV20-1 and TRBJ2-1, with D possibly being TRBD1 (6 bases). CDR3 length: 14 residues. Germline values: CDR1 DFQATT, CDR2 SNEGSKA (reference sequence). The V gene lost 6 bases and the J gene lost 0 bases, with 12 bases spanning the gap. CDR3 sequence reads: CSAQRGSSYNEQFF. The CDR3 bases are TGCAGTGCCCAGAGGGGGAGCTCCTACAATGAGCAGTTCTTC.

The chain joins TRBV30 to TRBJ2-1, with 10 positions matching TRBD2. With 4 bases clipped from V and 12 bases from J, the junction kept 9 bases outside the gene matches. The CDR3 consists of 13 residues. Germline V lookup: CDR1 GTSNPN, CDR2 SVGIG (reference sequence). The chain's CDR3 is CAWTSGGGSRQFF. In DNA form, the CDR3 reads TGTGCCTGGACTAGCGGGGGAGGTTCACGGCAGTTCTTC.

The chain combines TRBV18 with TRBJ2-7; 8 bases are shared with TRBD2. With 2 bases clipped from V and 7 bases from J, the junction kept 7 bases outside the gene matches. In germline, CDR1 is KGHSH, CDR2 LQKENI. CDR3 size: 14 residues. The CDR3 bases are TGTGCCAGCTCACCAAGTAGCGGGATGGGGGAGCAGTACTTC. This translates into CASSPSSGMGEQYF.

The rearrangement joins TRBV5-1 to TRBJ2-1; possible D gene TRBD1, 8 bases. The CDR3 is made up of 15 amino acids. The germline gives CDR1 SGHRS, CDR2 YFSETQ. Between the trimmed V and J ends, which lost 5 bases and 7 bases, there was a span of 19 bases. CDR3 DNA: TGCGCCAGCAGTCTCGACAGGGGAGGGTGGAATGAGCAGTTCTTC. It is translated as CASSLDRGGWNEQFF.

The chain is built from TRBV9 and TRBJ2-5; D is uncertain. V was trimmed by 3 bases and J by 9 bases, leaving 15 bases between them. The CDR3 length is 13 residues. Germline V lookup: CDR1 SGDLS, CDR2 YYNGEE. DNA of the CDR3: TGTGCCAGCAGCGGGGCTCCAAGTTATGCCCAGTACTTC. This encodes CASSGAPSYAQYF.

V and J are TRBV7-2 and TRBJ2-3; D is uncertain. Germline V gene data show CDR1 as SGHTA and CDR2 as FQGNSA. The length of the CDR3 is 11 residues. Trimming removed 9 bases from V and 9 bases from J, with 13 bases in between. The CDR3 loop is CARSTSTTQYF. The DNA of the CDR3 is TGTGCCAGGAGTACCTCCACAACGCAGTATTTT.

The chain uses TRBV30 and TRBJ2-7; possible D gene TRBD2, 6 bases. V dropped 2 bases and J dropped 2 bases, with 13 bases sitting between them. The CDR3 is 14 amino acids. The germline V gene has CDR1 GTSNPN and CDR2 SVGIG (reference sequence). The CDR3 loop reads CAWSSGLAPYEQYF. The CDR3 region has the DNA TGTGCCTGGAGTTCGGGACTCGCTCCCTACGAGCAGTACTTC.

The rearrangement links TRBV20-1 to TRBJ2-1; D possibly corresponds to TRBD2 (6 bases). The CDR3 runs 14 residues. From germline, CDR1 is DFQATT and CDR2 SNEGSKA (reference sequence). The germline V and J ends were trimmed by 3 bases and 3 bases, with 12 bases remaining between them. CDR3 protein: CSASWRGNYNEQFF. In DNA form, the CDR3 reads TGCAGTGCTAGTTGGCGGGGAAACTACAATGAGCAGTTCTTC.

The gene calls are TRBV3-1 and TRBJ1-1; D is possibly TRBD1 (5 bases). Germline CDR1 reads LGHDT; CDR2 reads YNNKEL (reference sequence). V was cut by 1 base and J by 7 bases, with 10 bases left in between. CDR3 size: 13 residues. The CDR3 here is CASSQVGDFEAFF. In DNA, the CDR3 is TGTGCCAGCAGCCAAGTCGGGGACTTTGAAGCTTTCTTT.

The rearrangement links TRBV12-3 or TRBV12-4 to TRBJ1-1; D call uncertain. CDR3 length: 14 amino acids. Trimming took off 2 bases at V and 0 bases at J, with 7 bases between the two ends. The CDR3 DNA is TGTGCCAGCAGTTTATCGCGTCTGAACACTGAAGCTTTCTTT. This encodes CASSLSRLNTEAFF.

The V gene is TRBV29-1, the J gene TRBJ2-5; D may be TRBD1 or TRBD2 (6 bases each). This CDR3 region has 13 residues. Trimming shortened V by 7 bases and J by 5 bases, and 17 bases separated the two germline ends. Germline V CDR1 and CDR2: SQVTM, ANQGSEA. The CDR3 DNA sequence: TGCAGCGGCCAGATCGGGGGCGCGGAGACCCAGTACTTC. Its protein is CSGQIGGAETQYF.

Here the CDR3 reads CSVGGLAGDGHNEQFF. CDR3 nucleotides: TGCAGCGTTGGGGGACTAGCGGGGGACGGGCACAATGAGCAGTTCTTC. The chain employs TRBV29-1 and TRBJ2-1; 14 nucleotides agree with TRBD2. Germline V gene data show CDR1 as SQVTM and CDR2 as ANQGSEA. V shed 4 bases, J shed 5 bases, and the junction held 7 bases outside the gene matches. The CDR3 contains 16 residues.

The sample holds a few counts of this clonotype. The gene calls are TRBV30 and TRBJ1-3; D gene ambiguous. The CDR3 extends over 13 amino acids. V was cut by 4 bases and J by 0 bases, with 7 bases left in between. CDR1 GTSNPN and CDR2 SVGIG come from the germline V gene (reference sequence). The CDR3 bases are TGTGCCTGGACCAGAGGCTCTGGAAACACCATATATTTT. Its protein is CAWTRGSGNTIYF. Based on the CDR3 plus reference TRBV30 and TRBJ1-3, the full variable domain is SQTIHQWPATLVQPVGSPLSLECTVEGTSNPNLYWYRQAAGRGLQLLFYSVGIGQISSEVPQNLSASRPQDRQFILSSKKLLLSDSGFYLCAWTRGSGNTIYFGEGSWLTVV.

This chain joins TRBV3-1 and TRBJ2-2, with TRBD2 matching 8 bases. The CDR3 contains 16 residues. After removal of 3 bases from V and 2 bases from J, the junction contained 5 bases not matched to a gene. Germline loops: CDR1 LGHDT, CDR2 YNNKEL (reference sequence). DNA for the CDR3: TGTGCCAGCAGCCAGCAGGCGGGAGGTAACACCGGGGAGCTGTTTTTT. It specifies CASSQQAGGNTGELFF.

The chain has TRBV20-1 and TRBJ1-1, with 7 bases matching TRBD1. The V and J ends lost 0 bases and 1 base, in that order; junction bases with no gene match: 2. The germline gives CDR1 DFQATT, CDR2 SNEGSKA (reference sequence). The CDR3 extends over 14 amino acids. The CDR3 protein is CSAREDRPNTEAFF. As DNA, the CDR3 is TGCAGTGCTAGAGAGGACAGGCCGAACACTGAAGCTTTCTTT.

The chain carries TRBV9 and TRBJ1-6; D is uncertain. The V gene's germline CDR1 is SGDLS and CDR2 YYNGEE. CDR3 size: 15 residues. V gave up 3 bases and J gave up 5 bases, with 12 bases separating them. This chain's CDR3 is CASSAGGRNNSPLHF. The CDR3 coding sequence is TGTGCCAGCAGCGCTGGTGGCCGAAATAATTCACCCCTCCACTTT.

This clonotype is a singleton in its sample. The rearrangement links TRBV30 to TRBJ1-5, with a possible D match to TRBD1 (6 bases). In germline, CDR1 is GTSNPN, CDR2 SVGIG (reference sequence). Trimming took 2 bases from V and 1 from J, leaving 21 bases between them. CDR3 length equals 18 residues. CDR3 sequence (DNA): TGTGCCTGGAGTTGGAGGGGGGACACCCGGGGAAGCAATCAGCCCCAGCATTTT. It encodes CAWSWRGDTRGSNQPQHF. Using reference TRBV30 and TRBJ1-5 for the parts outside the CDR3, the full variable domain is SQTIHQWPATLVQPVGSPLSLECTVEGTSNPNLYWYRQAAGRGLQLLFYSVGIGQISSEVPQNLSASRPQDRQFILSSKKLLLSDSGFYLCAWSWRGDTRGSNQPQHFGDGTRLSIL.

V is TRBV3-1 and J is TRBJ1-2, with D uncertain. The V gene lost 1 base and the J gene lost 7 bases, with 10 bases spanning the gap. The germline V gene has CDR1 LGHDT and CDR2 YNNKEL (reference sequence). The CDR3 totals 13 residues. In DNA form, the CDR3 reads TGTGCCAGCAGCCAAGTTCCCGCTCGTGGCTACACCTTC. This encodes CASSQVPARGYTF.

The chain couples TRBV29-1 to TRBJ1-1, with TRBD1 identical over 7 bases. From germline, CDR1 is SQVTM and CDR2 ANQGSEA. With 4 bases clipped from V and 7 bases from J, the junction kept 3 bases outside the gene matches. The CDR3 loop spans 11 amino acids. The CDR3 sequence is CSVVRDSEAFF. For the CDR3, the DNA is TGCAGCGTTGTAAGGGACAGTGAAGCTTTCTTT.

The V and J genes are TRBV6-6 and TRBJ1-1, with D possibly matching TRBD1 (5 bases). Germline V gives CDR1 MNHNY, CDR2 SVGAGI (reference sequence). This CDR3 region has 13 residues. V was shortened by 5 bases and J by 5 bases, with 12 bases between the two germline ends. DNA of the CDR3: TGTGCCAGCAGTCGGTACTCAGGGACTGAAGCTTTCTTT. Its protein is CASSRYSGTEAFF.

This chain links TRBV29-1 with TRBJ2-5; no firm D call. Deletions cut 6 bases from V and 4 bases from J, with 6 bases between. There are 10 residues in the CDR3. In germline, CDR1 is SQVTM, CDR2 ANQGSEA. CDR3 coding DNA: TGCAGCGTACTCCGAGAGACCCAGTACTTC. Residues: CSVLRETQYF.

CDR3 amino acids: CSARGPSGDIQYF. The CDR3 nucleotides read TGCAGTGCTAGGGGGCCCTCTGGAGACATTCAGTACTTC. The rearrangement joins TRBV20-1 to TRBJ2-4; D is possibly TRBD1 (5 bases). Germline CDR1 and CDR2: DFQATT and SNEGSKA (reference sequence). The CDR3 is 13 amino acids. V dropped 3 bases and J dropped 8 bases, with 14 bases sitting between them.

The J gene is TRBJ2-3, the V gene TRBV29-1; no clear D gene. Trimming cost V 1 base and J 6 bases, with 11 bases left between them. CDR3 length equals 13 residues. Germline assignment: CDR1 SQVTM and CDR2 ANQGSEA. This CDR3 reads CSVEVLRRDTQYF. As DNA, the CDR3 is TGCAGCGTTGAAGTACTGAGGCGGGATACGCAGTATTTT.

This clonotype showed up just a few times. V gene TRBV20-1 combines with J gene TRBJ2-1, with D unclear. V was trimmed by 1 base and J by 2 bases, leaving 3 bases between them. This CDR3 is built from 12 residues. In germline, CDR1 is DFQATT, CDR2 SNEGSKA (reference sequence). The CDR3 region has the DNA TGCAGTGCTAGAGGGCCCTACAATGAGCAGTTCTTC. It yields the protein CSARGPYNEQFF.